The rows below give T cell receptor beta chains drawn from one sample of a study of blood T cell repertoires in COVID-19. The table came from immunoSEQ multiplex PCR; TCRdb's copy has only in-frame clones and leaves some out. Of about 100,000 clones in the sample, roughly 87% were seen once. The sequencing input was peripheral blood. These receptors originate from a man younger than 45 in a cohort sampled during active COVID-19. Both conserved end residues are part of each CDR3. The order of the fields is V gene, clone size, D gene, J gene, CDR3 protein, CDR3 DNA. D genes are given only for firm matches. Clone size is stated in some rows and not others, as once, few, many or a class when expanded.

TRBV29-1	NA	NA	TRBJ1-1	CSVEPAVNTEAFF	TGCAGCGTTGAACCGGCGGTGAACACTGAAGCTTTCTTT
TRBV7-9	NA	TRBD2	TRBJ2-7	CASSLRGGGVFEQYF	TGTGCCAGCAGCTTAAGGGGCGGGGGAGTGTTCGAGCAGTACTTC
TRBV7-9	NA	TRBD1	TRBJ1-4	CASSFSGTANEKLFF	TGTGCCAGCAGCTTTTCTGGGACAGCTAATGAAAAACTGTTTTTT
TRBV24-1	NA	NA	TRBJ2-1	CATSGRGNEQFF	TGTGCCACCAGTGGCAGGGGCAATGAGCAGTTCTTC
TRBV30	NA	NA	TRBJ1-1	CAWSVRGFMNTEAFF	TGTGCCTGGAGTGTCAGAGGGTTCATGAACACTGAAGCTTTCTTT
TRBV6-5	NA	NA	TRBJ1-1	CASSYGGVNTEAFF	TGTGCCAGCAGTTACGGGGGGGTGAACACTGAAGCTTTCTTT
TRBV5-1	NA	NA	TRBJ2-7	CASSLVGAGFYEQYF	TGCGCCAGCAGCTTGGTAGGGGCTGGGTTCTACGAGCAGTACTTC
TRBV5-1	NA	NA	TRBJ2-3	CASSLAWRGPADTQYF	TGCGCCAGCAGCTTGGCCTGGCGGGGGCCAGCAGATACGCAGTATTTT
TRBV2	NA	NA	TRBJ2-5	CASSDRGYQETQYF	TGTGCCAGCAGTGACCGGGGGTACCAAGAGACCCAGTACTTC
TRBV5-6	NA	TRBD2	TRBJ2-5	CASSFTGGASFQETQYF	TGTGCCAGCAGCTTCACCGGGGGGGCCTCGTTTCAAGAGACCCAGTACTTC
TRBV2	NA	TRBD1	TRBJ1-4	CASSAQGRSTEKLFF	TGTGCCAGCAGTGCACAGGGGAGGAGTACGGAAAAACTGTTTTTT
TRBV20-1	NA	NA	TRBJ2-1	CSASSGGPNEQFF	TGCAGTGCTAGTTCGGGGGGCCCCAATGAGCAGTTCTTC
TRBV7-9	NA	TRBD1	TRBJ1-1	CASSGQGGTEAFF	TGTGCCAGCAGCGGCCAGGGGGGCACTGAAGCTTTCTTT
TRBV3-1/TRBV3-2	NA	TRBD1	TRBJ1-1	CASSMTGMNTEAFF	TGTGCCAGCAGTATGACAGGGATGAACACTGAAGCTTTCTTT
TRBV19	NA	TRBD1	TRBJ1-1	CASSTQRQGPLQVAFF	TGTGCCAGTAGTACCCAGAGACAGGGGCCTCTCCAGGTGGCTTTCTTT
TRBV3-1/TRBV3-2	NA	TRBD2	TRBJ2-1	CASSLRLAPNQGQFF	TGTGCCAGCAGCCTCCGACTAGCCCCGAATCAGGGGCAGTTCTTC
TRBV6-6	NA	TRBD2	TRBJ2-3	CASTRLAGGYTDTQYF	TGTGCCAGCACCAGACTAGCGGGGGGGTACACAGATACGCAGTATTTT
TRBV30	NA	NA	TRBJ1-1	CAWSVNSEAFF	TGTGCCTGGAGTGTAAACAGTGAAGCTTTCTTT
TRBV29-1	NA	NA	TRBJ1-1	CSVESVRGTEAFF	TGCAGCGTTGAATCGGTCCGGGGGACTGAAGCTTTCTTT
TRBV15	NA	NA	TRBJ1-3	CATSRGGDSGNTIYF	TGTGCCACCAGCAGGGGGGGGGACTCTGGAAACACCATATATTTT
TRBV11-3	NA	TRBD1	TRBJ2-1	CASSPGTGGNNEQFF	TGTGCCAGCAGCCCCGGGACAGGGGGTAACAATGAGCAGTTCTTC
TRBV2	NA	NA	TRBJ1-4	CASRPETQGRGEKLFF	TGTGCCAGCAGGCCTGAGACACAGGGAAGAGGTGAAAAACTGTTTTTT
TRBV27	NA	NA	TRBJ2-7	CASSKEYSPEQYF	TGTGCCAGCAGTAAGGAATACAGCCCGGAGCAGTACTTC
TRBV29-1	NA	NA	TRBJ1-1	CSVYGWAGSTEAFF	TGCAGCGTTTATGGGTGGGCCGGGAGCACTGAAGCTTTCTTT
TRBV18	NA	TRBD1	TRBJ1-2	CASSPDRQGAGYTF	TGTGCCAGCTCACCCGACCGACAGGGTGCGGGCTACACCTTC
TRBV6-1	NA	TRBD1	TRBJ2-7	CASSEAQGTGIYEQYF	TGTGCCAGCAGTGAAGCGCAAGGGACAGGGATTTACGAGCAGTACTTC
TRBV11-2	NA	TRBD2	TRBJ2-3	CASSLAQGLAVTDTQYF	TGTGCCAGCAGCTTAGCCCAGGGACTAGCCGTCACAGATACGCAGTATTTT
TRBV18	few	NA	TRBJ2-2	CASSPAGGELFF	TGTGCCAGCTCACCAGCGGGCGGGGAGCTGTTTTTT
TRBV19	NA	NA	TRBJ2-3	CASSMAGYTDTQYF	TGTGCCAGTAGTATGGCAGGGTATACAGATACGCAGTATTTT
TRBV7-2	NA	TRBD2	TRBJ2-5	CASSFLAGAGETQYF	TGTGCCAGCAGCTTCCTAGCGGGGGCCGGGGAGACCCAGTACTTC
TRBV5-6	NA	NA	TRBJ2-7	CASSPSEGGRRYEQYF	TGTGCCAGCAGCCCATCGGAGGGAGGTCGGCGTTACGAGCAGTACTTC
TRBV4-3	NA	NA	TRBJ1-4	CASSRRRGEKLFF	TGCGCCAGCAGCCGGAGGCGCGGGGAAAAACTGTTTTTT
TRBV2	NA	TRBD1	TRBJ1-6	CASSGGQGFWNSPLHF	TGTGCCAGCAGTGGAGGACAGGGGTTCTGGAATTCACCCCTCCACTTT
TRBV19	NA	NA	TRBJ1-2	CASSIQGTYGYTF	TGTGCCAGTAGTATTCAGGGGACCTATGGCTACACCTTC
TRBV29-1	NA	TRBD1	TRBJ2-5	CSVATGRQETQYF	TGCAGCGTCGCGACAGGGAGACAAGAGACCCAGTACTTC
TRBV7-8	NA	TRBD1	TRBJ2-7	CASSLGNRGSYEQYF	TGTGCCAGCAGCTTAGGGAACAGGGGGTCCTACGAGCAGTACTTC
TRBV4-1	NA	NA	TRBJ2-5	CASSQGPPRGTQETQYF	TGCGCCAGCAGCCAAGGGCCCCCCCGCGGTACCCAAGAGACCCAGTACTTC
TRBV6-2/TRBV6-3	NA	TRBD1	TRBJ1-5	CASSRGAGGGFSRNQPQHF	TGTGCCAGCAGTCGCGGGGCAGGGGGCGGCTTCAGCCGCAATCAGCCCCAGCATTTT
TRBV12-5	NA	NA	TRBJ1-4	CASGLERSGVYEKLFF	TGTGCTAGTGGTTTGGAGAGGTCCGGGGTCTATGAAAAACTGTTTTTT
TRBV5-4	NA	NA	TRBJ1-3	CASNLQGAGNTIYF	TGTGCCAGCAACCTACAGGGAGCTGGAAACACCATATATTTT
TRBV10-3	NA	NA	TRBJ1-2	CAISWDLGGGYTF	TGTGCCATCAGCTGGGATCTCGGGGGAGGCTACACCTTC
TRBV19	NA	NA	TRBJ1-2	CASSPRNPELWGYTF	TGTGCCAGTAGCCCCCGGAACCCGGAGCTTTGGGGCTACACCTTC
TRBV11-2	NA	TRBD2	TRBJ2-1	CASSQNSGGSTGFF	TGTGCCAGCAGCCAAAACAGCGGGGGATCCACAGGGTTCTTC
TRBV5-4	NA	TRBD1	TRBJ1-2	CASSYIRTGWDGYTF	TGTGCCAGCAGCTATATTCGGACAGGTTGGGATGGCTACACCTTC
TRBV7-9	NA	NA	TRBJ1-6	CASSLMLSGQPLHF	TGTGCCAGCAGCTTAATGCTCTCGGGACAACCCCTCCACTTT
TRBV7-8	NA	NA	TRBJ2-7	CASSLGQKYEQYF	TGTGCCAGCAGCTTAGGACAGAAGTACGAGCAGTACTTC
TRBV19	NA	NA	TRBJ1-2	CASSIEGAGNYGYTF	TGTGCCAGTAGTATAGAAGGGGCAGGGAACTATGGCTACACCTTC
TRBV5-6	NA	NA	TRBJ2-3	CASGRTADTQYF	TGTGCCAGCGGCCGTACCGCAGATACGCAGTATTTT
TRBV27	NA	TRBD1	TRBJ2-7	CASSPGTDGYSYEQYF	TGTGCCAGCAGTCCCGGGACAGACGGGTACTCCTACGAGCAGTACTTC
TRBV7-8	NA	TRBD2	TRBJ2-1	CASSKGTSGGYEQFF	TGTGCCAGCAGCAAAGGGACTAGCGGGGGGTATGAGCAGTTCTTC
TRBV5-4	once	NA	TRBJ2-7	CASSLEGREQYF	TGTGCCAGCAGCTTGGAGGGGCGTGAGCAGTACTTC
TRBV5-4	NA	NA	TRBJ2-7	CASSLEGPGEQYF	TGTGCCAGCAGCTTGGAAGGCCCCGGGGAGCAGTACTTC
TRBV6-1	NA	NA	TRBJ2-5	CASSEPGARQETQYF	TGTGCCAGCAGTGAGCCAGGGGCGAGACAAGAGACCCAGTACTTC
TRBV3-1/TRBV3-2	NA	NA	TRBJ2-1	CASSQDGAWNEQFF	TGTGCCAGCAGCCAAGATGGGGCTTGGAATGAGCAGTTCTTC
TRBV2	NA	NA	TRBJ2-7	CASSRQGSSYEQYF	TGTGCCAGCAGCAGACAAGGAAGTTCCTACGAGCAGTACTTC
TRBV5-6	NA	NA	TRBJ2-2	CASSLRGPKNTGELFF	TGTGCCAGCAGCTTGAGGGGCCCCAAGAACACCGGGGAGCTGTTTTTT
TRBV6-5	NA	NA	TRBJ1-2	CASSLQGHGYTF	TGTGCCAGCAGCCTACAGGGACACGGCTACACCTTC
TRBV5-1	NA	TRBD1	TRBJ1-4	CASSGQGRDNEKLFF	TGCGCCAGCAGCGGACAGGGGAGGGATAATGAAAAACTGTTTTTT
TRBV5-1	once	TRBD1	TRBJ2-7	CASSPPPGQGYEQYF	TGCGCCAGCAGCCCCCCCCCGGGACAGGGGTACGAGCAGTACTTC